This entry is about one T cell receptor (beta chain). The antigen remains unidentified. Germline CDR1 is MDHEN and CDR2 is SYDVKM. The CDR3 totals 14 residues. The junction had 2 bases not matched to a gene; V was cut back by 3 bases and J by 3 bases. The authors ran the immunoSEQ assay, v3.0, at survey level. Repertoires were generated with immunoSEQ multiplex PCR, while TCRdb's copy carries only in-frame clones and drops some. The sample contains 15,000 to 20,000 clones, 90% to 95% of which appear only once. No fewer than two post-ART and no fewer than one pre-ART PBMC samples existed for each donor. The sample is drawn from a study of long-term antiretroviral therapy in people with HIV. Overall study findings and caveats: ART was followed by higher diversity that remained below transplant donor controls.

The sequences come from unsorted PBMCs, collected roughly 6.2 years after starting antiretroviral therapy. The sequence came from a woman aged 45-60 years with HIV. The chain recombines TRBV28 with TRBJ2-5; 9 bases map to TRBD1. CDR3 nucleotides: TGTGCCAGCAGTTTTTGGGACAGGGAAGAGACCCAGTACTTC. Translated, it gives CASSFWDREETQYF. Looking up the rest from reference TRBV28 and TRBJ2-5 gives the full variable domain: DVKVTQSSRYLVKRTGEKVFLECVQDMDHENMFWYRQDPGLGLRLIYFSYDVKMKEKGDIPEGYSVSREKKERFSLILESASTNQTSMYLCASSFWDREETQYFGPGTRLLVL.